This T cell receptor beta chain derives from a study of T cell responses to AZD1222 COVID-19 vaccine. General study results and limits: Targeting of unmutated variant regions was reportedly seen in nearly half of spike-specific TCRs. Just a handful of AZD1222 recipients were seropositive at baseline.

The repertoire was sequenced with immunoSEQ multiplex PCR; TCRdb's copy has only in-frame clones and lacks some. In the table there are about 99,000 clones, more than 75% of which are singletons. About this clone: Its cognate antigen is unknown.

Sequences were derived from peripheral blood, sampled on day 0 of AZD1222 vaccination. The sequence was collected from an adult in good health.

The CDR3 protein is CASSGLGSTTQYF. DNA for the CDR3: TGTGCCAGCAGCGGTCTTGGGTCTACGACGCAGTACTTC. The chain has TRBV7-3 and TRBJ2-7; D gene unclear. CDR1 and CDR2 (germline): SGHTA, FQGTGA. The CDR3 is 13 residues long. Trimming left V 5 bases short and J 9 bases short, with 17 bases between.